The sequence of this TCR delta chain was determined in a study of gamma-delta chains in newborns, infants, children. As for the study in general: Innate gammadelta T cells reportedly expand polyclonally right after birth, driven by microbial exposure, per the title.

Unmatched junction bases numbered 4, after V lost 1 base and J lost 0 bases. Germline CDR1 reads GEAIGNYY; CDR2 reads EKD. The CDR3 extends over 19 amino acids. By proportion, this clone is medium-sized. The same CDR3 is also encoded by other DNA sequences in this sample. TCRdb re-called the reads with CATT. The sample has roughly 3,800 delta-chain clones, more than 4% seen once; the top ten hold around 6%. This TCR was sampled from a child who was a newborn, infant or young child, either healthy, febrile or measles-vaccinated (not recorded which). The J gene is TRDJ3, the V gene TRDV2; 11 bases are shared with TRDD3. Sequenced: blood. CDR3 region: CACDTVLGDSSWDTRQMFF. The DNA for the CDR3 is TGTGCCTGTGACACAGTACTGGGGGATAGCTCCTGGGACACCCGACAGATGTTTTTC.